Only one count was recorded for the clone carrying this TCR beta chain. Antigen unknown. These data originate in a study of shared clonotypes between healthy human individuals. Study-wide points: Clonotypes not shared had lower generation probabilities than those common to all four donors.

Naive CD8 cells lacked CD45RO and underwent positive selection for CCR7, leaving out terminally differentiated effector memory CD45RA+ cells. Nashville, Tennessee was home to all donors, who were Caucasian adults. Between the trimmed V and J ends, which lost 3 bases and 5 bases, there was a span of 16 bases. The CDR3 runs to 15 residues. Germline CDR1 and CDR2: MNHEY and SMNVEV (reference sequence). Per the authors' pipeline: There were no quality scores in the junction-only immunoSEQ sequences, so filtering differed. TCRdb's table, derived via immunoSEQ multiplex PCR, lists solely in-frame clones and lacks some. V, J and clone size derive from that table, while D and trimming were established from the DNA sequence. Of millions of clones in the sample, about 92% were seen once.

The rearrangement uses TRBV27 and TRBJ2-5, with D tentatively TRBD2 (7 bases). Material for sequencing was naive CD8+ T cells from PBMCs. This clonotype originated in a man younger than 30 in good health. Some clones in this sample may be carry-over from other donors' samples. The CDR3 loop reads CASSFQRDNGETQYF. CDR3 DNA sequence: TGTGCCAGCAGTTTCCAGCGGGACAACGGGGAGACCCAGTACTTC.